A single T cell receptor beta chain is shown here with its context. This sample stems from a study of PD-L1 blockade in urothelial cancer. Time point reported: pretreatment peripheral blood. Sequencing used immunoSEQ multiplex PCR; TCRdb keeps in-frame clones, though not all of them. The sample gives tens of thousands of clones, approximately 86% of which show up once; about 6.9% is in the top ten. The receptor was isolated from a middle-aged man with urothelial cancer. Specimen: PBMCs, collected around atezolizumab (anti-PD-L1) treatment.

As DNA, the CDR3 is TGTGCCAGCAGAGGACAGACTTATCAGCCCCAGCATTTT. Protein product: CASRGQTYQPQHF. The chain links TRBV28 to TRBJ1-5, with a weak D call TRBD1 (6 bases). Trimming removed 6 bases from V and 5 bases from J, with 11 bases in between. Germline CDR1 MDHEN, CDR2 SYDVKM. The CDR3 is 13 residues long.